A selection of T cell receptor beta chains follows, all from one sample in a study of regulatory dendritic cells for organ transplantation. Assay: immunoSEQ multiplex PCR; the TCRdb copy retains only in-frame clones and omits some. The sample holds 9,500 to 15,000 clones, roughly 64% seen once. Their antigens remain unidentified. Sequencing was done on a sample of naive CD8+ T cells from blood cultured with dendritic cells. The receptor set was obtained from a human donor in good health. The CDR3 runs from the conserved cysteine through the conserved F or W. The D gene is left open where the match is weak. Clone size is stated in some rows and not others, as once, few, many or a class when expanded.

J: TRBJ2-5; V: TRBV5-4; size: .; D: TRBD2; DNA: TGTGCCAGCAGCCAGGGACTAGCGGAAGACCAAGAGACCCAGTACTTC; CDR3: CASSQGLAEDQETQYF
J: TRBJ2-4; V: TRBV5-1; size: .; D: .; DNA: TGCGCCAGCAGCTTGGGCCAGGGAACCAAAAACATTCAGTACTTC; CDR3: CASSLGQGTKNIQYF
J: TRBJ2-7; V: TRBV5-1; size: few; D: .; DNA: TGCGCCAGCAGCTTGGAGGGGGGGGCAATCCCCGAGCAGTACTTC; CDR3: CASSLEGGAIPEQYF
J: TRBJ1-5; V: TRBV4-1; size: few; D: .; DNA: TGCGCCAGCAGCTCAAATCAGAATAGCAATCAGCCCCAGCATTTT; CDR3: CASSSNQNSNQPQHF
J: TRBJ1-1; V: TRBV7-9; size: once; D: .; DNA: TGTGCCAGCAGCCTAGGGCTCACGAGGACTGAAGCTTTCTTT; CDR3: CASSLGLTRTEAFF
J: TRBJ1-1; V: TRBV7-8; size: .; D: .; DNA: TGTGCCAGCAGCCTACTTACAGCGAACACTGAAGCTTTCTTT; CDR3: CASSLLTANTEAFF
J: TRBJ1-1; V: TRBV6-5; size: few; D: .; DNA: TGTGCCAGCAGACAGGGTTTTTTTACTGAAGCTTTCTTT; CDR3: CASRQGFFTEAFF
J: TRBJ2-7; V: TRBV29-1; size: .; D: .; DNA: TGCAGCGTGGGCGGAGGGATCTCCTACGAGCAGTACTTC; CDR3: CSVGGGISYEQYF
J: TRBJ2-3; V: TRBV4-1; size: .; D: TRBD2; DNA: TGCGCCAGCAGCCAAAGTAGCGGGGGGGGAGATACGCAGTATTTT; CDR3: CASSQSSGGGDTQYF
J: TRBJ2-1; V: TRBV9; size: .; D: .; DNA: TGTGCCGGCAGCCCGAGTTGGGGGGAAACAAACAATGAGCAGTTCTTC; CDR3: CAGSPSWGETNNEQFF
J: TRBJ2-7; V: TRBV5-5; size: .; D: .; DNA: TGTGCCAGCAGCGCCGGGACTGCGTTCTACGAGCAGTACTTC; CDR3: CASSAGTAFYEQYF
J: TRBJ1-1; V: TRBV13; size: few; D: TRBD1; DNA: TGTGCCAGCAGCTTAATAAGGACAGGGCCTTCCACTGAAGCTTTCTTT; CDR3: CASSLIRTGPSTEAFF
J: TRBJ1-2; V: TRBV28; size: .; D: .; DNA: TGTGCCAGCAGTTTATTTTTGTCGCCTCGGGGTTCTAACTATGGCTACACCTTC; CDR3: CASSLFLSPRGSNYGYTF
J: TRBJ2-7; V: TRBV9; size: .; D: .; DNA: TGTGCCAGCAGCGTAGGCGGGACAGCGAACTACGAGCAGTACTTC; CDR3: CASSVGGTANYEQYF
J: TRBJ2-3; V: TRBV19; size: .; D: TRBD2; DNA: TGTGCCAGTACCGTAGCGGGGGGCCTATACACAGATACGCAGTATTTT; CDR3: CASTVAGGLYTDTQYF
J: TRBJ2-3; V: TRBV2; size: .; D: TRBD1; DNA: TGTGCCAGCAGGCAAGACAGGGGGCTCGAAGATACGCAGTATTTT; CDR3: CASRQDRGLEDTQYF
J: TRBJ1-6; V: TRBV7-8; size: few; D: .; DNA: TGTGCCAGCAGCTTACCGTCCAGCTCCTATAATTCACCCCTCCACTTT; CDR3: CASSLPSSSYNSPLHF
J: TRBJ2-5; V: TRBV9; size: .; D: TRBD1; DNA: TGTGCCAGCAGCTTCCGCGGGGACAGGGCTGAGGAGACCCAGTACTTC; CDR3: CASSFRGDRAEETQYF
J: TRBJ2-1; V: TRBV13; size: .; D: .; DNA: TGTGCCAGCAGCTTAGGTAATCCGGGTTACAATGAGCAGTTCTTC; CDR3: CASSLGNPGYNEQFF
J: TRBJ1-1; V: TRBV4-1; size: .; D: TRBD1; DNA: TGCGCCAGCAGCTCGCGACAGGGGGCTATCGGAACTGAAGCTTTCTTT; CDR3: CASSSRQGAIGTEAFF
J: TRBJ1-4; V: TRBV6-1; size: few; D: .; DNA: TGTGCCAGCAGTGAGTGGGCAGGGTCTAATGAAAAACTGTTTTTT; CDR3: CASSEWAGSNEKLFF
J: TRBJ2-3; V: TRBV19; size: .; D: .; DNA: .; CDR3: CATSVPVPDLARAGDTQYF
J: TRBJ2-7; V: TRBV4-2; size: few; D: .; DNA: TGTGCCAGCAGCCAGGAAGCGAAGGGGGAGAACGAGCAGTACTTC; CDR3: CASSQEAKGENEQYF
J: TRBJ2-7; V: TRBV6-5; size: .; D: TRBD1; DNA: TGTGCCAGCAGTTACTCCACAGGGGCCCTCGAGCAGTACTTC; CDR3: CASSYSTGALEQYF
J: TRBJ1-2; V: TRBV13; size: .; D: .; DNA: TGTGCCAGCAGCGCACAGGGAACAGCTAACTATGGCTACACCTTC; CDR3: CASSAQGTANYGYTF
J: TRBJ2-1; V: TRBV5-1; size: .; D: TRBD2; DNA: TGCGCCAGCAGCCAAGACACTAGCGGGGGGGTCTATGAGCAGTTCTTC; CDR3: CASSQDTSGGVYEQFF
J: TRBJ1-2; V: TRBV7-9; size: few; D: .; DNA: TGTGCCAGCAGCTTATATCTAACGACAGCTAACTATGGCTACACCTTC; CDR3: CASSLYLTTANYGYTF
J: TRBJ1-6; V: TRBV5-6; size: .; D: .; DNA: TGTGCCAGCAGCTTAACTAGGGAGAAAAATTCACCCCTCCACTTT; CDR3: CASSLTREKNSPLHF
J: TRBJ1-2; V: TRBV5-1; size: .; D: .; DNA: TGCGCCAGCAGGGAGGCGGATTCACCCACATACTATGGCTACACCTTC; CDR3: CASREADSPTYYGYTF